The clone carrying this T cell receptor beta chain was seen only a few times. This sample was taken from a study of response to subunit inactivated influenza vaccine. TCRdb processed the RT-PCR reads anew with MiXCR; each CDR3 protein has one entry. The sample holds some 550,000 distinct CDR3 sequences; around 21% are singletons and the top ten take 2.5% to 3%. The same sample was also used in a study of T cells expressing NK-cell markers. That paper states: cDNA encoding TCR beta was synthesized via 5'RACE template switching incorporating UMIs. Eight donors were sequenced, seven testing HCMV-seropositive and one testing seronegative. An anti-gamma-delta TCR antibody restricted sorting to alpha-beta TCR T cells in several experiments. NKG2C+ dominant clonotypes from over five donors made up roughly 1.0-7.0% of CD8+ T cells. HCMV specificity of the expanded NKG2C+ T cell clones was not established.

The sample consisted of CD4+ T cells sorted from PBMCs, taken roughly 12 days after vaccination. The receptor was derived from a man aged 50 to 60 who received an inactivated influenza vaccine.

The chain's CDR3 is CAISESTLRIGLAVSGTYEQYF. CDR3 in DNA: TGTGCCATCAGTGAGTCGACACTCCGGATCGGACTAGCGGTCTCCGGTACCTACGAGCAGTACTTC. The chain employs TRBV10-3 and TRBJ2-7, with TRBD2 matching over 10 bases. Germline V gives CDR1 ENHRY, CDR2 SYGVKD. Trimming removed 0 bases from V and 2 bases from J; junction bases left unmatched: 22. The CDR3 covers 22 residues.